The present T cell receptor beta chain was sequenced within a study of cytomegalovirus exposure and HLA in healthy donors. As for the donors, each was a healthy bone marrow donor. From germline, CDR1 is SGHDT and CDR2 YYEEEE. J lost 6 bases, V lost 0 bases, and 4 bases had no gene match. The CDR3 contains 14 residues. Points from the study as a whole: A link between a missense DCLRE1C variant and TCR beta V- and J-gene trimming emerged from a later analysis. The classifier, whose performance was assessed in both the original and validation cohorts, reportedly diagnosed cytomegalovirus status with high specificity and sensitivity. Across donors, sequencing depth was assumed by presence/absence analyses to be roughly uniform.

This clone is a singleton in its sample. Its antigen is unidentified. The PCR had 60 Vbeta and 13 Jbeta primers. Repertoires were generated with immunoSEQ multiplex PCR, while TCRdb's copy carries only in-frame clones and drops some. The table shows 250,000 to 350,000 clones, with 65% to 85% occurring only once. Sequenced: PBMCs. The clonotype comes from a female donor in good health and CMV-seronegative. The chain employs TRBV5-6 and TRBJ2-5, with TRBD1 identical over 8 bases. The CDR3 DNA follows: TGTGCCAGCAGCTTGGGACAGGGGCTAAAGACCCAGTACTTC. This sequence encodes CASSLGQGLKTQYF.